The following is a TCR beta chain sequence with its context. Study processing details: Quantification of nucleated cells was approximated via reference gene primer amplification. Clones were sequenced by immunoSEQ multiplex PCR, and TCRdb holds only the in-frame ones, with some missing. The V and J calls and clone size were taken over from that table, and D and trimming were inferred from the DNA. The sample yields some 250,000 clones, roughly nine tenths seen once. The entry originates in a study of blood T cell repertoires in COVID-19. Study-level information: Samples taken during acute and convalescent COVID-19 were collected in the United States, Italy and Spain.

Assignment of participants to cohorts was predicated upon participant-reported clinical history. Sequencing input: PBMCs or T cells enriched from blood (not recorded which). This TCR was sampled from a human donor in a cohort exposed to, infected with or recovered from COVID-19 (not recorded which). The donor label of this sample is uncertain.

CDR3 DNA sequence: TGCGCCAGCAGCCTCTCTCCTTTTAGACAGATAAACACCGGGGAGCTGTTTTTT. Protein sequence: CASSLSPFRQINTGELFF. This chain connects TRBV4-1 to TRBJ2-2; a possible D gene is TRBD1 (5 bases). V lost 4 bases and J 2 bases, leaving 20 bases between the germline ends. The V gene's germline CDR1 is MGHRA and CDR2 YSYEKL. This CDR3 is built from 18 residues.